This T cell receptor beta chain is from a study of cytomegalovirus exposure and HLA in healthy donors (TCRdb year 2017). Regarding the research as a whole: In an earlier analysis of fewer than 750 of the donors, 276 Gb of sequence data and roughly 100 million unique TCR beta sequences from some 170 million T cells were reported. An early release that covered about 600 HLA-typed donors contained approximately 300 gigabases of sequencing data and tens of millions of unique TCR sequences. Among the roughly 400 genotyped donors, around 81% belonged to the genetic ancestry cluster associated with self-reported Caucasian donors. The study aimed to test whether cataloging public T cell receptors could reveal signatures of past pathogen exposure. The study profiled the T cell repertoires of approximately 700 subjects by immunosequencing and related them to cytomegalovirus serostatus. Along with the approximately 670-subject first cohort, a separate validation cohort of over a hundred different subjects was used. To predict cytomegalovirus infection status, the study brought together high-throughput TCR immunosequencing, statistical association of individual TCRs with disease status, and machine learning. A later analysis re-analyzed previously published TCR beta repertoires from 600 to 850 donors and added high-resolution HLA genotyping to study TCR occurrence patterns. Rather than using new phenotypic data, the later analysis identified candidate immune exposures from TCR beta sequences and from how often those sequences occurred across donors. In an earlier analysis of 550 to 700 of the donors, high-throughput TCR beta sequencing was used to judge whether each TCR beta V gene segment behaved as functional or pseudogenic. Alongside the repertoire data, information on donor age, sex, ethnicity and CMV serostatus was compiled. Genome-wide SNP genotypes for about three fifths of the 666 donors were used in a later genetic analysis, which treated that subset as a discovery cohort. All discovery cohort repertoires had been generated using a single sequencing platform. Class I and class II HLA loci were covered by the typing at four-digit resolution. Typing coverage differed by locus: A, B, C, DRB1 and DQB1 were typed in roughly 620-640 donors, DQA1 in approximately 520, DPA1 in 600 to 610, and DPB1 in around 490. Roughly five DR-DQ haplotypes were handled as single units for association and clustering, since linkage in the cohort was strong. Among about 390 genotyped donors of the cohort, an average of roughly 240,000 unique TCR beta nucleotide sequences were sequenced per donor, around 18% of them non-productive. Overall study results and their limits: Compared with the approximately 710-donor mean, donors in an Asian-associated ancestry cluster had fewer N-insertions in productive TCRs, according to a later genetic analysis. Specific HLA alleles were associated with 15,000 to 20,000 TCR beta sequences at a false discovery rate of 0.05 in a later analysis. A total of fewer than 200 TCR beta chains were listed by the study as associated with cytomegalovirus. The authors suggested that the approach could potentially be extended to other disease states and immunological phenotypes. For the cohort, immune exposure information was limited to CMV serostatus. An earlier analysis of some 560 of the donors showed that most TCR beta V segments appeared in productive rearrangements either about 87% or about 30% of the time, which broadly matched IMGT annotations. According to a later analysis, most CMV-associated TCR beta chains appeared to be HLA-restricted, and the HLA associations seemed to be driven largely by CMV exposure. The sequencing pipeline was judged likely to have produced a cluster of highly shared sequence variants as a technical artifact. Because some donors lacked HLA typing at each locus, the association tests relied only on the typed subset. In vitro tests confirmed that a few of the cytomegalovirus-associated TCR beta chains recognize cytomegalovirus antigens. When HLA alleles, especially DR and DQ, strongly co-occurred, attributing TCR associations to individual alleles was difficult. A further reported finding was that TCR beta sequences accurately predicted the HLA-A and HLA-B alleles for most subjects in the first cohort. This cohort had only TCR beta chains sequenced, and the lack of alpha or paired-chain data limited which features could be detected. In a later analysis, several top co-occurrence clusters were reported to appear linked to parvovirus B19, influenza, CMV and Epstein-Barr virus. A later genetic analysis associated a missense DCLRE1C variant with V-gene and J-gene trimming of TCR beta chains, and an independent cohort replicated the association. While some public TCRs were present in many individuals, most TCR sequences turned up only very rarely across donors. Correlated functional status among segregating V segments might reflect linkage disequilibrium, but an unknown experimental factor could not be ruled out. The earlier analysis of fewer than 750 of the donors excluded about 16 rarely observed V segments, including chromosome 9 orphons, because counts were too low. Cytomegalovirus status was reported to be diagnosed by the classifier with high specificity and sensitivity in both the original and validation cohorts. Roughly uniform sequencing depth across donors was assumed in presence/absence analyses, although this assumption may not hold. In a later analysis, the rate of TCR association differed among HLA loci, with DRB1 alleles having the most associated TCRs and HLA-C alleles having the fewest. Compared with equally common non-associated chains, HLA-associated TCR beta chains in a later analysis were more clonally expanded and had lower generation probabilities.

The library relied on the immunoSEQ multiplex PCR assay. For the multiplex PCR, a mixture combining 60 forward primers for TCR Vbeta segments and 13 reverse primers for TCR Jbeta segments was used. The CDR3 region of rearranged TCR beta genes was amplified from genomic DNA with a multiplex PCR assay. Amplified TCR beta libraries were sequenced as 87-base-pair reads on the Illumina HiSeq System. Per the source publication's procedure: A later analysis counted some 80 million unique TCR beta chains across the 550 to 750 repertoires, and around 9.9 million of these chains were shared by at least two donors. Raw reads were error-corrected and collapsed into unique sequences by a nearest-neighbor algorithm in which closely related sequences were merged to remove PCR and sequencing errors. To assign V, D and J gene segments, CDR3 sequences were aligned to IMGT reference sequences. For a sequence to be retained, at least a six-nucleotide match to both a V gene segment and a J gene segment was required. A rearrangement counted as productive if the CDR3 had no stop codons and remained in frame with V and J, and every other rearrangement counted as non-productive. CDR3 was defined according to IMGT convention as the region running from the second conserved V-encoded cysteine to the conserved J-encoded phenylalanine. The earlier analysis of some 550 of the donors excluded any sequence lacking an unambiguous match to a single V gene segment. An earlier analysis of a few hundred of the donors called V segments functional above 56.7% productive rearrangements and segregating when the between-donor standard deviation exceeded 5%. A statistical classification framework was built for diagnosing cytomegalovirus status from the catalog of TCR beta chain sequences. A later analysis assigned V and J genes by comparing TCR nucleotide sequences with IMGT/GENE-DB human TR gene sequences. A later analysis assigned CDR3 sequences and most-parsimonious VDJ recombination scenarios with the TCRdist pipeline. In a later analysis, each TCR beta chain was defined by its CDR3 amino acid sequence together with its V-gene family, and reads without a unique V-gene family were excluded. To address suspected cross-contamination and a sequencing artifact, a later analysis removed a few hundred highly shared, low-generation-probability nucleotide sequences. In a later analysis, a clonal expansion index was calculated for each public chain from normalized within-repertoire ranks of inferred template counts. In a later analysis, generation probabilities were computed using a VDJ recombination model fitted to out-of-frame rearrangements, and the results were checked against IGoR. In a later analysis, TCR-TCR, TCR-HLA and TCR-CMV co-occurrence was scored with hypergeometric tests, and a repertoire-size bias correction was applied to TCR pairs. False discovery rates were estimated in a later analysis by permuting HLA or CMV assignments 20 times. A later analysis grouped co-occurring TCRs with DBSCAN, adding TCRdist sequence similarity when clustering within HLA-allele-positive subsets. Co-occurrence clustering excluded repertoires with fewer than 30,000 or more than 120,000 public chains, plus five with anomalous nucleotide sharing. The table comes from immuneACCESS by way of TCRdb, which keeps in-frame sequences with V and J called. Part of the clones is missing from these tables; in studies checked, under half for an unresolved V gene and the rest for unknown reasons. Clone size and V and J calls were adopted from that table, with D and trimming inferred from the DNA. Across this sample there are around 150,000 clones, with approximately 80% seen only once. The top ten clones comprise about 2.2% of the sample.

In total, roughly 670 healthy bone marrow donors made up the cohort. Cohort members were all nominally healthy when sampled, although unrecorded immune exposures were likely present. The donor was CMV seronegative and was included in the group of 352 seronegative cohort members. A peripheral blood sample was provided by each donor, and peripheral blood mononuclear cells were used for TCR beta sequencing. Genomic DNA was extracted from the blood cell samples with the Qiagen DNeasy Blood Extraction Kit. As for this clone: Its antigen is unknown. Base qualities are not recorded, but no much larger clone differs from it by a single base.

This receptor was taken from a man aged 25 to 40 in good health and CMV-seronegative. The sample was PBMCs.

CDR3 reads: CASSPPGTGAEKLFF. The nucleotide sequence reads TGTGCCAGTAGCCCCCCCGGGACAGGGGCAGAAAAACTGTTTTTT. Recombination linked TRBV19 to TRBJ1-4; TRBD1 fits 10 bases in the junction. Reading the germline V gene (reference sequence) gives CDR1 LNHDA and CDR2 SQIVND. From the cysteine up to the phenylalanine, the CDR3 has a length of 15 residues. The only DNA kept is the CDR3, 45 bases in frame from the first base. V is trimmed back by 6 bases and J by 8 bases, and the junction contains 9 bases that no gene match accounts for.